This record concerns one T cell receptor beta chain sequence. The target antigen is unknown. With 5 bases clipped from V and 3 bases from J, the junction kept 6 bases outside the gene matches. Germline loops: CDR1 ENHRY, CDR2 SYGVKD. The CDR3 contains 15 residues. This record belongs to a study of vaccination effects on CD4 cells after COVID-19. Sequencing was performed with immunoSEQ multiplex PCR; in TCRdb, only in-frame clones are kept and a portion is missing. The sample shows about 59,000 clones, just under 80% of them seen only once. Sequencing in the ViraFEST assay came after antigen-specific CD4+ T cells had been expanded with viral peptide pools, which were used to stimulate PBMC. With more than nine days of culture completed, CD4+ T cells were isolated. Each participant was administered two doses of either the BNT162b2 or the mRNA-1273 vaccine. Vaccine recipients, nucleocapsid antibody negative, had no prior SARS-CoV-2 infection. Half the medium was swapped for IL-2 medium on days 3 and 7.

Study results and limitations: Marked contraction was observed in infection-induced and vaccine-induced clones late after vaccination.

The sequencing used CD4+ T cells from PBMCs cultured with HCoV-OC43 spike peptides, collected after COVID-19 vaccination. As to subset: HCoV-OC43 spike overlapping peptide pool stimulation. This chain links TRBV10-3 with TRBJ2-3, with 9 bases that match TRBD1. The TCR sequence derives from a human donor who received a COVID-19 vaccine. CDR3 region: CAISFSGQGTDTQYF. CDR3 coding DNA: TGTGCCATCAGTTTCTCGGGACAGGGTACAGATACGCAGTATTTT.